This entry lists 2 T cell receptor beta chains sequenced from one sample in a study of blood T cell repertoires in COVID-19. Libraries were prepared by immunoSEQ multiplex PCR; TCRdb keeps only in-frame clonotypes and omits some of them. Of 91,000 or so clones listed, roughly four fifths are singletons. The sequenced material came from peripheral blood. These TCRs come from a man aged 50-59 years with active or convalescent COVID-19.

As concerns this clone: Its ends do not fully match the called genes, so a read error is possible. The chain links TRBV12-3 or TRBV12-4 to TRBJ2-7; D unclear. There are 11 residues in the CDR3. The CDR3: CASSFSHEQYF. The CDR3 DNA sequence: TGTGCCAGCAGTTTCTCCCACGAGCAGTACTTC.

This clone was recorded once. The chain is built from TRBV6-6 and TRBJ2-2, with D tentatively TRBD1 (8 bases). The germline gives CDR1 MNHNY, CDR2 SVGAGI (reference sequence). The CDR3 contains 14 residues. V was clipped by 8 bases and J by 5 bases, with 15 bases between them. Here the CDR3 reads CASGDRGGTGELFF. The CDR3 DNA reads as TGTGCCAGCGGAGACAGGGGAGGGACCGGGGAGCTGTTTTTT.